This T cell receptor beta chain was identified during a study of T-cell memory formation after mild COVID-19. Study-wide context: In these data, TCR clusters were largely donor specific.

Findings and limits, study-wide: Researchers found some responding clones in pre-infection memory, a sign that cross-reactive memory joined. Among CD4+ contracting clones, most were CM and EM, and CD8+ ones EMRA.

This clonotype was observed a few times. The antigen is undetermined. Via MiXCR, TCRdb re-called the 5' RACE reads, giving one row per CDR3 protein. The sample lists roughly 310,000 distinct CDR3 sequences; 15% to 20% were seen once. This TCR derives from a man aged 18 to 35 who had mild COVID-19 (a few samples of this study predate the infection). Cell type and time point are not known. Sequencing was performed on PBMCs or a T cell subset sorted from them (not recorded which).

CDR3 sequence reads: CASLERDLNTEAFF. The CDR3 nucleotides are TGTGCCAGCCTTGAGAGGGATTTGAACACTGAAGCTTTCTTT. This chain links TRBV18 with TRBJ1-1, with D unresolved. V lost 8 bases to trimming and J lost 0 bases, with 13 bases between them. The V gene's germline CDR1 is KGHSH and CDR2 LQKENI. This CDR3 comprises 14 residues.